The entry below gives a single T cell receptor (beta chain) sequence along with its context. The data were produced by immunoSEQ multiplex PCR, yet TCRdb's version contains in-frame clones alone and is incomplete. The profile covers around 650,000 clones, with 90% to 97% appearing a single time and 0.11% taken by the ten largest. From germline, CDR1 is SGHNT and CDR2 YYREEE (reference sequence). The CDR3 extends over 15 amino acids. With 1 base removed from V and 4 bases from J, the gap between germline ends came to 12 bases. This record comes from a study of shared clonotypes between healthy human individuals. CD45RO-negative cells were positively selected for CCR7, leaving out terminally differentiated effector memory CD45RA+ cells.

The chain uses TRBV5-4 and TRBJ1-3; D might be TRBD1 (5 bases). Sequencing was carried out using naive CD8+ T cells sorted from blood. The source is a woman in her 30s in good health. The CDR3 loop reads CASSLYGGYGNTIYF. CDR3 DNA: TGTGCCAGCAGCTTGTACGGGGGGTACGGAAACACCATATATTTT.